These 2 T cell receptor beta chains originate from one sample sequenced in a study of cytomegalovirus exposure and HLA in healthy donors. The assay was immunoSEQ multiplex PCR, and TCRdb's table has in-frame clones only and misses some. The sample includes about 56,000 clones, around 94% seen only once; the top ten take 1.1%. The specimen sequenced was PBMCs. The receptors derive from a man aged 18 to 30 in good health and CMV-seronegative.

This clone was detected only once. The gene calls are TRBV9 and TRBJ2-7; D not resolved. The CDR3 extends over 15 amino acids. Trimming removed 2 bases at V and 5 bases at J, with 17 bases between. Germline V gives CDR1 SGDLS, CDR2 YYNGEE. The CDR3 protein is CASSVLPSEGHEQYF. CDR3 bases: TGTGCCAGCAGCGTTCTGCCGAGCGAAGGTCACGAGCAGTACTTC.

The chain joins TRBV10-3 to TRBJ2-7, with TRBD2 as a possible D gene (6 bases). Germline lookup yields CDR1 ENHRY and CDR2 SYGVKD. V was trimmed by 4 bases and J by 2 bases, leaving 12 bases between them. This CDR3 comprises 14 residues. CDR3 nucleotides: TGTGCCATCAGTGGCGGGACCAGCACCTACGAGCAGTACTTC. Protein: CAISGGTSTYEQYF.